Each of the 6 T cell receptor beta chains below was sequenced from the same sample in a study of T cells and Merkel cell carcinoma outcomes. Assay used: immunoSEQ multiplex PCR; TCRdb lists only in-frame clones, some missing. Its table lists 46 clones. Sequencing used tumor tissue from Merkel cell carcinoma. The receptor set was obtained from a human donor with Merkel cell carcinoma.

This chain connects TRBV6-6 to TRBJ2-6; D call uncertain. The CDR3 is 16 residues long. V lost 0 bases and J 0 bases, leaving 6 bases between the germline ends. Germline V CDR1 and CDR2: MNHNY, SVGAGI (reference sequence). This CDR3 reads CASSYSTDSGANVLTF. The CDR3 bases are TGTGCCAGCAGTTACTCGACGGACTCTGGGGCCAACGTCCTGACTTTC.

This chain links TRBV21-1 with TRBJ2-7; the table gives TRBD2 as D, unverified against the DNA. TRBV21-1 is deemed a pseudogene. The CDR3 has 11 amino acids. The DNA for the CDR3 is TGTGCCAGCAACAATAGTCCCGAGCAGTACTTC. Amino acid sequence: CASNNSPEQYF.

The chain carries TRBV21-1 and TRBJ2-7; the table's D call, TRBD1, was not checked against the DNA. TRBV21-1 is recorded as a pseudogene. The CDR3 runs to 13 residues. In DNA, the CDR3 is TGTGCCAGCAGTTCAGGGGGCTCCTACGAGCAGTACTTC. Amino acid sequence: CASSSGGSYEQYF.

This clone was recorded only once. This chain connects TRBV5-8 to TRBJ2-5; 10 bases fit TRBD1. Per the germline V gene, CDR1 is SGHTS and CDR2 is YDEGEE. The J segment lost 5 bases and the V segment lost 5 bases, leaving 9 bases of the junction unmatched. The CDR3 extends over 15 amino acids. The CDR3 DNA sequence: TGTGCCAGCAGACCGGGACAGGGGTTTGGGGAGACCCAGTACTTC. Encoded protein: CASRPGQGFGETQYF.

This clone was counted a few times. An end of the junction differs from the germline gene, which may be a read error. The rearrangement joins TRBV2 to TRBJ2-7; the D gene could be TRBD1 or TRBD2 (6 bases each). The CDR3 length is 14 residues. Germline CDR1 SNHLY, CDR2 FYNNEI. DNA for the CDR3: TGTGCCAGCTGTGAACCCGGGGGCGCGTGCGAGCAGTACTTC. This encodes CASCEPGGACEQYF.

The chain carries TRBV18 and TRBJ1-2; possibly TRBD1 for D (5 bases). The germline gives CDR1 KGHSH, CDR2 LQKENI. The germline V and J ends were trimmed by 5 bases and 6 bases, with 13 bases remaining between them. The CDR3 runs to 13 residues. The CDR3 loop is CASSWDGPNGYTF. The CDR3 DNA is TGTGCCAGCTCATGGGACGGGCCGAATGGCTACACCTTC.